This T cell receptor beta chain was recovered during a study of Ad26.COV2.S vaccination and SARS-CoV-2 variants. Study-level information: The study gave Ad26.COV2.S intramuscularly, once or twice 56 days apart.

Treatment denoted: around 19 received Ad26.COV2.S at low or high dose, single or two shots; 5 received placebo; per-sample allocation not given. Samples were taken on day 63 after the first vaccine or placebo injection. It was Wuhan-strain SARS-CoV-2 spike that the Ad26 vaccine vector expressed. Only in-frame clones appear in the TCRdb table, and some are missing; sequencing was by immunoSEQ multiplex PCR. There are roughly 320,000 clones in the sample; about 85% occur only once, and approximately 2% lies in the top ten. The CDR3 covers 9 residues. Between the trimmed V and J ends, which lost 8 bases and 8 bases, there was a span of 6 bases. CDR1 and CDR2 from the germline V gene are MDHEN and SYDVKM.

This receptor was taken from a person aged 18-65 years who received the Ad26.COV2.S COVID-19 vaccine or a placebo. The input for sequencing was peripheral blood, taken in a trial of Ad26.COV2.S vaccine versus placebo. This sequence joins TRBV28 and TRBJ1-2, with D hard to call. CDR3 nucleotides: TGTGCCAGCGGGGTGGGCTACACCTTC. Protein product: CASGVGYTF.